The clone carrying this T cell receptor (beta chain) appeared many times. Time point indicated: blood at routine non-recurrence follow-up after resection. Unsorted whole RNA of tumor, nontumor lung or frozen PBMC was sequenced. This entry is derived from a study of spatial heterogeneity in lung cancer. On the study more broadly: PBMC collected at follow-up were sequenced when available, a median of about two years after resection. The average appearance count of each unique TCR and UMI combination in raw reads was more than 9.5.

TCRdb used MiXCR to reprocess the 5' RACE reads, holding one entry per CDR3 protein. The sample contains about 25,000 distinct CDR3 sequences, 4.5% to 7.5% of which appear only once. This CDR3 region has 15 residues. V lost 3 bases, J lost 8 bases, and 10 bases stayed unmatched. The receptor's source is a male donor with early-stage non-small cell lung cancer. The chain couples TRBV12-3 or TRBV12-4 to TRBJ2-1, with 7 bases lining up with TRBD2. The specimen was PBMCs, collected at follow-up. CDR3 in amino acids: CASSFEIKSGDEQFF. CDR3 DNA sequence: TGTGCCAGCAGTTTCGAGATTAAGAGCGGGGATGAGCAGTTCTTC.